This T cell receptor beta chain was sequenced during a study of long-term antiretroviral therapy in people with HIV. V dropped 4 bases and J dropped 11 bases, with 12 bases sitting between them. CDR3 length equals 13 residues. Germline V gene lookup returns CDR1 SGHDN and CDR2 FVKESK. The immunoSEQ assay was v3.0, run at survey level. Some clones are missing from TCRdb's copy, which holds only in-frame ones; the method was immunoSEQ multiplex PCR. Of about 18,000 clones listed, around 96% are singletons. Sequencing used unsorted PBMCs, obtained around 10 years after starting antiretroviral therapy. The rearrangement joins TRBV14 to TRBJ1-6; D gene uncertain. The clonotype originates from a man under 40 with HIV. CDR3 sequence: CASSPFDSTPLHF. CDR3 DNA sequence: TGTGCCAGCAGCCCCTTCGATAGTACACCCCTCCACTTT.